Below are 3 T cell receptor beta chains sequenced from a single sample in a study of cytomegalovirus exposure and HLA in healthy donors (dated by TCRdb to 2017 to 2019). Receptor amplification or capture employed the immunoSEQ multiplex PCR assay. For the multiplex PCR, a mixture combining 60 forward primers for TCR Vbeta segments and 13 reverse primers for TCR Jbeta segments was used. Held by TCRdb, this immuneACCESS table contains in-frame sequences only and omits some clones. Under half of the omission traces to an unresolved V gene where checked; the cause of the rest is unknown. The sample table lists 200,000 or so clones, roughly 79% of them with a count of one. The top ten constitute 1.5% to 2% of the sample. The specimen was PBMCs. These receptors were collected from a man aged 18 to 30 in good health and CMV-seronegative.

The chain combines TRBV27 with TRBJ2-3; D might be TRBD1 (6 bases). This CDR3 spans 14 amino acids. Germline V gene data show CDR1 as MNHEY and CDR2 as SMNVEV (reference sequence). Trimming cost V 2 bases and J 5 bases, with 11 bases left between them. The CDR3 sequence: CASSLQGWGDTQYF. CDR3 coding DNA: TGTGCCAGCAGTTTACAGGGGTGGGGAGATACGCAGTATTTT.

The table lists this clone with a count of one. Other DNA variants within this sample encode the same CDR3. The chain combines TRBV20-1 with TRBJ1-2, with D unresolved. This CDR3 comprises 11 residues. Per germline, CDR1 DFQATT and CDR2 SNEGSKA (reference sequence). Trimming cost V 1 base and J 8 bases, with 8 bases left between them. CDR3 coding DNA: TGCAGTGCTAGAGCCCTTCTGGGCTACACCTTC. It specifies CSARALLGYTF.

This chain joins TRBV28 and TRBJ1-6; D gene unclear. From germline, CDR1 is MDHEN and CDR2 SYDVKM. Trimming pared 7 bases from V and 0 bases from J, leaving 13 bases between. The CDR3 length is 16 residues. CDR3 protein: CASTTPLSSYNSPLHF. The CDR3 coding sequence is TGTGCCAGCACCACCCCGCTGAGCTCCTATAATTCACCCCTCCACTTT.